The 23 T cell receptor beta chains below come from one sample, sequenced in a study of T cell repertoires in cytomegalovirus infection. Each CDR3 protein is one row after TCRdb ran MiXCR on the reads. The sample lists around 530,000 distinct CDR3 sequences; around 27% were seen once. Input material: PBMCs. These receptors were collected from a human donor in good health (CMV status not recorded). Some clones in this sample may be carry-over from other donors' samples.

The chain uses TRBV11-1 and TRBJ1-4; 7 bases are shared with TRBD1. The CDR3 is 14 residues long. The J segment lost 6 bases and the V segment lost 4 bases, leaving 5 bases of the junction unmatched. Germline V lookup: CDR1 SGHAT, CDR2 FQDESV (reference sequence). CDR3 protein: CASSSTGQDEKLFF. The CDR3 DNA follows: TGTGCCAGCAGCTCAACCGGACAGGATGAAAAACTGTTTTTT.

The J gene is TRBJ2-1, the V gene TRBV25-1, with D perhaps TRBD2 (6 bases). CDR1 and CDR2 (germline): MGHDK, SYGVNS. The CDR3 contains 15 residues. The V gene lost 5 bases and the J gene lost 3 bases, with 14 bases spanning the gap. In DNA form, the CDR3 reads TGTGCCAGCAGTCCCCAGGGAGCGGGCTACAATGAGCAGTTCTTC. Protein product: CASSPQGAGYNEQFF.

The V and J genes are TRBV7-8 and TRBJ2-1; 10 bases fit TRBD2. The CDR3 is 15 residues long. Germline V lookup: CDR1 SGHVS, CDR2 FQNEAQ. The J segment lost 3 bases and the V segment lost 7 bases, leaving 6 bases of the junction unmatched. The CDR3 coding sequence is TGTGCCAGCACCAAGACTAGCGGGTTCTACAATGAGCAGTTCTTC. Its translation is CASTKTSGFYNEQFF.

In this sample, this clonotype turned up a few times. The genes are TRBV15 and TRBJ2-1; TRBD2 matches at 13 bases. The CDR3 length is 21 residues. CDR1 and CDR2 from the germline V gene are LNHNV and YYDKDF (reference sequence). V dropped 2 bases and J dropped 0; count of bases not matched to a gene: 13. The CDR3 spells CATSRPIGLAGEVGSYNEQFF. In nucleotides, the CDR3 is TGTGCCACCAGCAGACCCATTGGACTAGCGGGAGAGGTTGGCTCCTACAATGAGCAGTTCTTC.

This clonotype was seen only a few times. The rearrangement links TRBV11-1 to TRBJ2-7; maybe TRBD2 (6 bases). The CDR3 length is 14 residues. Between the trimmed V and J ends, which lost 2 bases and 2 bases, there was a span of 10 bases. The germline CDR1 and CDR2 sequences are SGHAT and FQDESV (reference sequence). The CDR3 bases are TGTGCCAGCAGCTTATTCGGGGGAACCTACGAGCAGTACTTC. Its protein is CASSLFGGTYEQYF.

V usage is TRBV6-2 or TRBV6-3 and J usage is TRBJ1-1, with D possibly matching TRBD1 (6 bases). Trimming removed 6 bases from V and 4 bases from J, with 12 bases in between. The CDR3 is 13 residues long. Germline V gene sequence: CDR1 MNHEY, CDR2 SVGEGT. In nucleotides, the CDR3 is TGTGCCAGCAGCAACGGGGGGGCCACTGAAGCTTTCTTT. The encoded protein is CASSNGGATEAFF.

This clonotype was recorded at least ten times. This rearrangement joins TRBV7-2 to TRBJ1-5, with 7 bases lining up with TRBD1. The V gene end was trimmed by 4 bases and the J gene end by 4 bases; junction bases not matched to a gene: 7. CDR3 length: 15 amino acids. The V gene's germline CDR1 is SGHTA and CDR2 FQGNSA. Here the CDR3 DNA reads TGTGCCAGCAGCTCCTTCGGGACAGCTAATCAGCCCCAGCATTTT. It translates to CASSSFGTANQPQHF. Variable domain in full (rest from reference TRBV7-2 and TRBJ1-5): GAGVSQSPSNKVTEKGKDVELRCDPISGHTALYWYRQSLGQGLEFLIYFQGNSAPDKSGLPSDRFSAERTGGSVSTLTIQRTQQEDSAVYLCASSSFGTANQPQHFGDGTRLSIL.

The chain links TRBV6-5 to TRBJ2-3; D may be TRBD2 (6 bases). In germline, CDR1 is MNHEY, CDR2 SVGAGI. Trimming took off 6 bases at V and 1 base at J, with 17 bases between the two ends. The CDR3 loop spans 16 amino acids. The CDR3 nucleotides are TGTGCCAGCAGCCTCCTGACTGGCGGGGGCACAGATACGCAGTATTTT. Translation gives CASSLLTGGGTDTQYF.

This clonotype was found a few times. The rearrangement links TRBV19 to TRBJ2-1, with TRBD2 matching over 9 bases. CDR1 and CDR2 (germline): LNHDA, SQIVND (reference sequence). The junction had 3 bases not matched to a gene; V was cut back by 5 bases and J by 7 bases. The CDR3 totals 13 residues. This CDR3 reads CASSETSGNEQFF. The CDR3 nucleotides read TGTGCCAGTAGTGAAACTAGCGGGAATGAGCAGTTCTTC.

The chain uses TRBV20-1 and TRBJ2-5; no clear D. The V and J ends lost 6 bases and 9 bases respectively, with 20 bases between them. Germline values: CDR1 DFQATT, CDR2 SNEGSKA (reference sequence). The CDR3 is 13 amino acids. This chain's CDR3 is CSAAPDGRTSQYF. The CDR3 DNA sequence: TGCAGTGCCGCCCCGGATGGGCGAACGTCCCAGTACTTC.

The chain carries TRBV6-5 and TRBJ1-4; D is perhaps TRBD1 (5 bases). The germline V gene has CDR1 MNHEY and CDR2 SVGAGI. The CDR3 spans 14 residues. The V end lost 8 bases, the J end lost 8 bases, and 18 bases lay between the germline ends. As DNA, the CDR3 is TGTGCCAGCGGCCTGGGAGGGGACGGAGAAAAACTGTTTTTT. It is translated as CASGLGGDGEKLFF.

This clonotype was found a few times. This rearrangement joins TRBV12-3 or TRBV12-4 to TRBJ2-7; 10 bases line up with TRBD1. The CDR3 extends over 15 amino acids. Trimming took 3 bases from V and 2 from J; bases not matched to a gene: 4. The CDR3, as DNA: TGTGCCAGCAGTTTCAGGGGACAGGGGCCCTACGAGCAGTACTTC. Amino acids: CASSFRGQGPYEQYF.

The chain recombines TRBV5-1 with TRBJ2-1; 10 nucleotides agree with TRBD2. The germline V gene has CDR1 SGHRS and CDR2 YFSETQ. CDR3 length: 13 residues. Losses at the gene ends were 3 bases for V and 8 bases for J; bases not matched to a gene: 2. The CDR3 coding sequence is TGCGCCAGCAGCTCCCTAGCGGGAGATGAGCAGTTCTTC. Residues: CASSSLAGDEQFF.

This clonotype was seen a handful of times. V usage is TRBV6-1 and J usage is TRBJ2-2, with D perhaps being TRBD1 or TRBD2 (5 bases each). V lost 8 bases and J 6 bases, leaving 10 bases between the germline ends. This CDR3 has 12 residues. CDR1 is MNHNS and CDR2 is SASEGT in the germline V gene. The CDR3 DNA reads as TGTGCCAGCCCCCAGGGACCCGGGGAGCTGTTTTTT. Encoded protein: CASPQGPGELFF.

V usage is TRBV6-5 and J usage is TRBJ2-1, with D possibly being TRBD1 or TRBD2 (6 bases each). CDR1 is MNHEY and CDR2 is SVGAGI in the germline V gene. The CDR3 totals 15 residues. V shed 2 bases and J shed 7 bases, with 15 bases lying between them. The DNA for the CDR3 is TGTGCCAGCAGTTACGGTGGGAGGAGGGGGAATGAGCAGTTCTTC. Protein sequence: CASSYGGRRGNEQFF.

This clonotype was observed at least ten times. The genes are TRBV7-2 and TRBJ1-1, with D perhaps TRBD1 (6 bases). Germline V CDR1 and CDR2: SGHTA, FQGNSA. V shed 4 bases and J shed 5 bases, with 11 bases lying between them. The CDR3 consists of 13 residues. The CDR3 loop is CASSSRQVTEAFF. CDR3 DNA sequence: TGTGCCAGCAGCTCCCGACAGGTAACTGAAGCTTTCTTT.

Only one count was recorded for this clonotype. J is TRBJ2-5 and V is TRBV11-2; D may be TRBD1 or TRBD2 (5 bases each). The V end was cut by 1 base, the J end by 5 bases, with 14 bases between. The CDR3 spans 15 residues. Germline V gene sequence: CDR1 SGHAT, CDR2 FQNNGV. As DNA, the CDR3 is TGTGCCAGCAGCTTAGGAGGGCAGGGCCCGGAGACCCAGTACTTC. Translating it yields CASSLGGQGPETQYF.

This clonotype was observed a handful of times. The chain is built from TRBV28 and TRBJ2-7, with TRBD2 matching 8 bases. Germline CDR1 MDHEN, CDR2 SYDVKM. This CDR3 contains 14 residues. The CDR3 sequence is CATSPAGDLYEQYF. The CDR3 DNA is TGTGCGACATCCCCAGCGGGAGACCTCTACGAGCAGTACTTC.

CDR3 sequence reads: CASSLEGQGVADTQYF. CDR3 bases: TGTGCCAGCAGCTTAGAGGGACAGGGGGTGGCAGATACGCAGTATTTT. The chain carries TRBV7-2 and TRBJ2-3, with 11 bases that match TRBD1. Looked up from germline, CDR1 is SGHTA and CDR2 is FQGNSA. The junction had 4 bases not matched to a gene; V was cut back by 1 base and J by 4 bases. The CDR3 runs 16 residues.

This clonotype was detected only a few times. J is TRBJ2-7 and V is TRBV6-2 or TRBV6-3, with 8 bases aligning to TRBD1. CDR1 is MNHEY and CDR2 is SVGEGT in the germline V gene. CDR3 length: 12 residues. Trimming at V came to 9 bases and at J to 7 bases, leaving 8 bases not matched to a gene. CDR3 in DNA: TGTGCCAGTACCACAGGGGGAGGAGAGCAGTACGTC. Protein: CASTTGGGEQYV.

The chain has TRBV19 and TRBJ1-5; D unresolved. CDR3 length: 15 residues. CDR1 is LNHDA, CDR2 SQIVND, per germline (reference sequence). Trimming took 1 base from V and 3 from J, leaving 10 bases between them. The CDR3 region is CASSIGSGSNQPQHF. In nucleotides, the CDR3 is TGTGCCAGTAGTATAGGTTCGGGATCCAATCAGCCCCAGCATTTT. The full variable domain, in which reference TRBV19 and TRBJ1-5 provide the parts outside the CDR3, is DGGITQSPKYLFRKEGQNVTLSCEQNLNHDAMYWYRQDPGQGLRLIYYSQIVNDFQKGDIAEGYSVSREKKESFPLTVTSAQKNPTAFYLCASSIGSGSNQPQHFGDGTRLSIL.

The rearrangement links TRBV5-1 to TRBJ2-1; no reliable D call. This CDR3 has 16 residues. V shed 5 bases and J shed 0 bases, with 15 bases lying between them. Per germline, CDR1 SGHRS and CDR2 YFSETQ. CDR3 nucleotide sequence: TGCGCCAGCAGGGCGGAGAGTGGCGGCTCCTACAATGAGCAGTTCTTC. It specifies CASRAESGGSYNEQFF.

As regards this clonotype: At one end the junction does not follow the germline gene, possibly because of a read error. This chain connects TRBV5-6 to TRBJ2-1; D is perhaps TRBD1 or TRBD2 (5 bases each). The CDR3 has 13 residues. Germline V gene lookup returns CDR1 SGHDT and CDR2 YYEEEE. CDR3 sequence (DNA): TGTGCCAGTGTGGGGGTATCCTACAATGAGCAGTCCTTC. Its translation: CASVGVSYNEQSF.